This note documents a single TCR beta chain sequence. What it binds is unknown. The germline V and J ends were trimmed by 1 base and 6 bases, with 10 bases remaining between them. The CDR3 is 15 amino acids. The germline gives CDR1 LGHNA, CDR2 YNFKEQ. The data derive from a study of cytomegalovirus exposure and HLA in healthy donors. Notes on the study in general: Many donors shared some public TCRs, even though most TCR sequences were rare. The study put some 160 TCR beta chains on its list as cytomegalovirus-associated.

Some clones are missing from TCRdb's copy, which holds only in-frame ones; the method was immunoSEQ multiplex PCR. The sample has roughly 150,000 clones; about 90% are singletons. The chain employs TRBV4-2 and TRBJ1-6; D unclear. The TCR comes from a woman in her 30s in good health and CMV-seronegative. The sample comprised PBMCs. DNA for the CDR3: TGTGCCAGCAGCCAAGTCGGGGATGGTAATTCACCCCTCCACTTT. Its protein product is CASSQVGDGNSPLHF.